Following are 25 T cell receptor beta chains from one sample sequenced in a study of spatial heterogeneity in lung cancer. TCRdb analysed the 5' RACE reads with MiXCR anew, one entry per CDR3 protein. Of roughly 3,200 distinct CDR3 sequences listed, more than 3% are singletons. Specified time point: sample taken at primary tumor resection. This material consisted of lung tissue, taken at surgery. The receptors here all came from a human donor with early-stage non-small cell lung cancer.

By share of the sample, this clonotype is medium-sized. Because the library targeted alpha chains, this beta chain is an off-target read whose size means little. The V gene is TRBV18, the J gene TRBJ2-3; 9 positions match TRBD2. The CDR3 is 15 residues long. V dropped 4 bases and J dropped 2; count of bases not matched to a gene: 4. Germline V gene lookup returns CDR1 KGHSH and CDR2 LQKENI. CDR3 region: CASSRPSGTTDTQYF. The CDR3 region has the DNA TGTGCCAGCTCACGGCCTAGCGGGACCACAGATACGCAGTATTTT. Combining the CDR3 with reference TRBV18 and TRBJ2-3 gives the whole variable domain NAGVMQNPRHLVRRRGQEARLRCSPMKGHSHVYWYRQLPEEGLKFMVYLQKENIIDESGMPKERFSAEFPKEGPSILRIQQVVRGDSAAYFCASSRPSGTTDTQYFGPGTRLTVL.

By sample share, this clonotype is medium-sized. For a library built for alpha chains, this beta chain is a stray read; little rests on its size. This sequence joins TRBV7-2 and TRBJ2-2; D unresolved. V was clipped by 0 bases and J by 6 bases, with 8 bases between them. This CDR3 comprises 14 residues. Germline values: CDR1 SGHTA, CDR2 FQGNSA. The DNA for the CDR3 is TGTGCCAGCAGCTTAGCCCTACGGGCCGGGGAGCTGTTTTTT. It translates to CASSLALRAGELFF. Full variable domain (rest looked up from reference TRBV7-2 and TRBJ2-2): GAGVSQSPSNKVTEKGKDVELRCDPISGHTALYWYRQSLGQGLEFLIYFQGNSAPDKSGLPSDRFSAERTGGSVSTLTIQRTQQEDSAVYLCASSLALRAGELFFGEGSRLTVL.

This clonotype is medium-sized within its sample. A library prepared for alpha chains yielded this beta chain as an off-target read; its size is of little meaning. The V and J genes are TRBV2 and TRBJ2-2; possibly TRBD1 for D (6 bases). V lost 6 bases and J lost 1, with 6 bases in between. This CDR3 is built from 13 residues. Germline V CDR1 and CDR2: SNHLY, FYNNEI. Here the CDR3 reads CASRTGNTGELFF. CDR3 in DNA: TGTGCCAGCAGGACAGGGAACACCGGGGAGCTGTTTTTT. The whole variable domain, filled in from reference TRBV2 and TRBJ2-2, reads EPEVTQTPSHQVTQMGQEVILRCVPISNHLYFYWYRQILGQKVEFLVSFYNNEISEKSEIFDDQFSVERPDGSNFTLKIRSTKLEDSAMYFCASRTGNTGELFFGEGSRLTVL.

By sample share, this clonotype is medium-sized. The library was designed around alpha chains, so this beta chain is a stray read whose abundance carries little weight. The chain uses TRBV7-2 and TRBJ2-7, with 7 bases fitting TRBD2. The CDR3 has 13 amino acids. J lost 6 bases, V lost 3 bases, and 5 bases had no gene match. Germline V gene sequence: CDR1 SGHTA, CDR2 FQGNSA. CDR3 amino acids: CASSFAKRGEQYF. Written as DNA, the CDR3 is TGTGCCAGCAGCTTCGCTAAGCGGGGCGAGCAGTACTTC.

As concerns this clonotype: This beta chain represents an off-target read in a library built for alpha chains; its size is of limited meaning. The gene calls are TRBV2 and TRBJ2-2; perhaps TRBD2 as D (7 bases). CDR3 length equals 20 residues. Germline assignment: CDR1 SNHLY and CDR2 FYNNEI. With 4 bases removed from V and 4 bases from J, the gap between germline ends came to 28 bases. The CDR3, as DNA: TGTGCCAGCAGTGGCCCCTCCGGTCGGAGGGGGGGTTTGATCACCGGGGAGCTGTTTTTT. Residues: CASSGPSGRRGGLITGELFF. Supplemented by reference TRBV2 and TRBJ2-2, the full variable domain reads EPEVTQTPSHQVTQMGQEVILRCVPISNHLYFYWYRQILGQKVEFLVSFYNNEISEKSEIFDDQFSVERPDGSNFTLKIRSTKLEDSAMYFCASSGPSGRRGGLITGELFFGEGSRLTVL.

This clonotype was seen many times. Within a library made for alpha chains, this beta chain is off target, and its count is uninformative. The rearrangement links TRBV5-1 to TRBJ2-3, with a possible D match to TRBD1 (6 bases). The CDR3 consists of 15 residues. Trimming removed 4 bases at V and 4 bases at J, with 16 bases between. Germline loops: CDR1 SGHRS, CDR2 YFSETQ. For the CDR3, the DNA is TGCGCCAGCAGCAGTCAGGGGATGGGTCCAGATACGCAGTATTTT. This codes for CASSSQGMGPDTQYF. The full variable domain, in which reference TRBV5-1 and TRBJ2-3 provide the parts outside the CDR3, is KAGVTQTPRYLIKTRGQQVTLSCSPISGHRSVSWYQQTPGQGLQFLFEYFSETQRNKGNFPGRFSGRQFSNSRSEMNVSTLELGDSALYLCASSSQGMGPDTQYFGPGTRLTVL.

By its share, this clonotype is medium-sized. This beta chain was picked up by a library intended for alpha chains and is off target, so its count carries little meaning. The CDR3 is CASSSRTGGNQPQHF. The CDR3 coding sequence is TGTGCCAGCAGCTCACGGACAGGGGGGAATCAGCCCCAGCATTTT. The chain uses TRBV7-2 and TRBJ1-5; TRBD1 agrees at 10 bases. Trimming took 4 bases from V and 4 from J; bases not matched to a gene: 4. Germline CDR1 is SGHTA and CDR2 is FQGNSA. The CDR3 contains 15 residues.

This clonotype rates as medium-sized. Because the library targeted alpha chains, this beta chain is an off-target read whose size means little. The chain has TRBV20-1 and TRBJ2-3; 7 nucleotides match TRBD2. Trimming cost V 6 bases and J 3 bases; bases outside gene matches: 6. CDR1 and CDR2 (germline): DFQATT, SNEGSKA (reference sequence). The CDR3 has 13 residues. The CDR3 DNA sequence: TGCAGTGCAACGGGAGGACGGACAGATACGCAGTATTTT. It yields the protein CSATGGRTDTQYF.

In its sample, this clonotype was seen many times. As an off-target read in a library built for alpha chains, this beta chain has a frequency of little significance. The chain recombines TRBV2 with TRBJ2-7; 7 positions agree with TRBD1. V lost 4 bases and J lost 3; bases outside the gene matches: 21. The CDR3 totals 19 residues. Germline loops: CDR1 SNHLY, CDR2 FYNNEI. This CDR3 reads CASSASSPDKDRFRYEQYF. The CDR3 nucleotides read TGTGCCAGCAGTGCTAGCTCCCCTGATAAGGACAGGTTCCGCTACGAGCAGTACTTC.

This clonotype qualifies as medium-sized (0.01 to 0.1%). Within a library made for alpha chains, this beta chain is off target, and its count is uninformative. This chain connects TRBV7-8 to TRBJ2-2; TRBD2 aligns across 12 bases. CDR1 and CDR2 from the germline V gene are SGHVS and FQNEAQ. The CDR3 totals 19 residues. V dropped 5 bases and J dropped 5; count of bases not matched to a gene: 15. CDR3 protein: CASSPYRALAGGRTGELFF. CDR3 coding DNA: TGTGCCAGCAGCCCCTATCGCGCCCTAGCGGGGGGGCGGACCGGGGAGCTGTTTTTT.

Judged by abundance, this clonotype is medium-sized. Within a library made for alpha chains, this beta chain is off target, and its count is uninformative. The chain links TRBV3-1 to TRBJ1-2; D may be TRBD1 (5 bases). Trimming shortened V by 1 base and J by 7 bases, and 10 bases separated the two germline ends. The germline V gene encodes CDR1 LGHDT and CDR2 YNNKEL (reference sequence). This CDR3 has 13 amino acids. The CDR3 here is CASSQAGDAGYTF. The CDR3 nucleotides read TGTGCCAGCAGCCAAGCCGGGGACGCTGGCTACACCTTC.

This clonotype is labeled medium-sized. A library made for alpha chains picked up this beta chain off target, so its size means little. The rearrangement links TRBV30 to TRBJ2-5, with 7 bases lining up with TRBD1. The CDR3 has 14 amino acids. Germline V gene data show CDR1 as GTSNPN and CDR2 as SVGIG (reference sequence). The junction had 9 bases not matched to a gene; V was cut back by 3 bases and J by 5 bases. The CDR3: CAWRTGITSETQYF. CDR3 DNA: TGTGCCTGGAGGACAGGGATAACGTCGGAGACCCAGTACTTC.

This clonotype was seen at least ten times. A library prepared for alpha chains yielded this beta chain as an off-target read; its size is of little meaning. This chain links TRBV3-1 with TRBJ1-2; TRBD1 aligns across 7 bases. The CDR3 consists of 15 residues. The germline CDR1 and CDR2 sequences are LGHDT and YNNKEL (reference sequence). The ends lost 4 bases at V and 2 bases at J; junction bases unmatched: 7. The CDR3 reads CASSPGQPENYGYTF. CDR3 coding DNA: TGTGCCAGCAGCCCGGGACAGCCGGAGAACTATGGCTACACCTTC.

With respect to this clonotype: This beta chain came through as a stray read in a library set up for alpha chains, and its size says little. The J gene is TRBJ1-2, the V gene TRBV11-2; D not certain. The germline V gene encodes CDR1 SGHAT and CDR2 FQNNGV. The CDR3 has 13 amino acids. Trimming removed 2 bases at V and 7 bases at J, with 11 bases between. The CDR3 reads CASSLSGLGGYTF. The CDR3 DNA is TGTGCCAGCAGCTTATCCGGGCTGGGTGGCTACACCTTC.

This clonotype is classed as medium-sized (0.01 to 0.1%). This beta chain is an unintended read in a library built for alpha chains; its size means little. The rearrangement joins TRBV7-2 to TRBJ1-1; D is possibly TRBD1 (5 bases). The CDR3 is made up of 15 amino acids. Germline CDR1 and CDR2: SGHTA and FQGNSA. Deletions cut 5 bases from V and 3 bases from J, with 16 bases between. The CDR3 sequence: CASSPQGLPDTEAFF. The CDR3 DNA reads TGTGCCAGCAGCCCCCAGGGACTTCCGGACACTGAAGCTTTCTTT.

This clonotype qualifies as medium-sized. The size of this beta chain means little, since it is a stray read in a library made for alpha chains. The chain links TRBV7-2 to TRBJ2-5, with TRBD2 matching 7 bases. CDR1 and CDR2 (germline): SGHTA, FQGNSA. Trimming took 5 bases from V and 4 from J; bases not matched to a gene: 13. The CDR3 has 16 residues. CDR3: CASSPGFRDYRETQYF. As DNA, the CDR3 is TGTGCCAGCAGCCCTGGGTTCCGGGACTACAGAGAGACCCAGTACTTC.

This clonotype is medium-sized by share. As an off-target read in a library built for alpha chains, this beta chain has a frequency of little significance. CDR3 region: CATRGLQETQYF. The DNA for the CDR3 is TGTGCCACCAGGGGTCTCCAAGAGACCCAGTACTTC. The rearrangement links TRBV19 to TRBJ2-5, with D perhaps matching TRBD1 (6 bases). Between the trimmed V and J ends, which lost 10 bases and 1 base, there was a span of 10 bases. Germline lookup yields CDR1 LNHDA and CDR2 SQIVND (reference sequence). The CDR3 has 12 residues.

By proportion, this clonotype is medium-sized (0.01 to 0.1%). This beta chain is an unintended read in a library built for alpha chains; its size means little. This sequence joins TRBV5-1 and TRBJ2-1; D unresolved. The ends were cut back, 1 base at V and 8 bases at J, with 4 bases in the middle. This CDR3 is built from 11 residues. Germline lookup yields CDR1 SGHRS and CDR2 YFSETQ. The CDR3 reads CASSLHDEQFF. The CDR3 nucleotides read TGCGCCAGCAGCTTGCATGATGAGCAGTTCTTC. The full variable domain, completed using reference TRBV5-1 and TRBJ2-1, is KAGVTQTPRYLIKTRGQQVTLSCSPISGHRSVSWYQQTPGQGLQFLFEYFSETQRNKGNFPGRFSGRQFSNSRSEMNVSTLELGDSALYLCASSLHDEQFFGPGTRLTVL.

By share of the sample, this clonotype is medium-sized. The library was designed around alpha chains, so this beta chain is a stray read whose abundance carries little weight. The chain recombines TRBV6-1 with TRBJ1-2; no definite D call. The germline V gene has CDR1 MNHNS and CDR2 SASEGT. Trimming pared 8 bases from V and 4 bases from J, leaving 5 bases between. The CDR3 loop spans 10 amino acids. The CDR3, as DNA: TGTGCCAGCCAGGCCTATGGCTACACCTTC. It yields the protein CASQAYGYTF.

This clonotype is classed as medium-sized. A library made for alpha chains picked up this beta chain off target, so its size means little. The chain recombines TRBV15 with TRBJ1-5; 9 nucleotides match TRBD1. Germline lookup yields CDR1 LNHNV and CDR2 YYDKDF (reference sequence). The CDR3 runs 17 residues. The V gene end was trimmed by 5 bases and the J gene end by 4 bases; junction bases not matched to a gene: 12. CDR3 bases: TGTGCCACCAGCGGAGGCTCCGAACAGGGGGCAAATCAGCCCCAGCATTTT. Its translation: CATSGGSEQGANQPQHF. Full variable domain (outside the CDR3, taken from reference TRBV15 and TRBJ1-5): DAMVIQNPRYQVTQFGKPVTLSCSQTLNHNVMYWYQQKSSQAPKLLFHYYDKDFNNEADTPDNFQSRRPNTSFCFLDIRSPGLGDTAMYLCATSGGSEQGANQPQHFGDGTRLSIL.

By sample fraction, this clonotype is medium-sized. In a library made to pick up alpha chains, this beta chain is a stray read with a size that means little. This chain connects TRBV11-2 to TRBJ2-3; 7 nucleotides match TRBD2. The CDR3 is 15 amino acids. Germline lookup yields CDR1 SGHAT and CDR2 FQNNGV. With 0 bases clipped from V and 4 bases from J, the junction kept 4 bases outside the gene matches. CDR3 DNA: TGTGCCAGCAGCTTAGATATCGGGGGGTCAGATACGCAGTATTTT. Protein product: CASSLDIGGSDTQYF.

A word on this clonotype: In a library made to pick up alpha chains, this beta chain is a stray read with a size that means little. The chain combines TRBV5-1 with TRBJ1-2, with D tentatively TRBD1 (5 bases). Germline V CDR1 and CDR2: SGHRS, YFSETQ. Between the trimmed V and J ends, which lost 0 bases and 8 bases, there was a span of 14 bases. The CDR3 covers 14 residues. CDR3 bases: TGCGCCAGCAGCTTGGATCCAGGGAAGGGAGGCTACACCTTC. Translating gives CASSLDPGKGGYTF. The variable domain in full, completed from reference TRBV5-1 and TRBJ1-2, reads KAGVTQTPRYLIKTRGQQVTLSCSPISGHRSVSWYQQTPGQGLQFLFEYFSETQRNKGNFPGRFSGRQFSNSRSEMNVSTLELGDSALYLCASSLDPGKGGYTFGSGTRLTVV.

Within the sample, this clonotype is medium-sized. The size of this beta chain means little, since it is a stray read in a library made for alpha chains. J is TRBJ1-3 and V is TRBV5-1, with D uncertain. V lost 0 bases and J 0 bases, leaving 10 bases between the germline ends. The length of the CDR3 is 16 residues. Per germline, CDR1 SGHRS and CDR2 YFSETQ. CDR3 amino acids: CASSLASGDSGNTIYF. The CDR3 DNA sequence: TGCGCCAGCAGCTTGGCCAGCGGTGACTCTGGAAACACCATATATTTT.

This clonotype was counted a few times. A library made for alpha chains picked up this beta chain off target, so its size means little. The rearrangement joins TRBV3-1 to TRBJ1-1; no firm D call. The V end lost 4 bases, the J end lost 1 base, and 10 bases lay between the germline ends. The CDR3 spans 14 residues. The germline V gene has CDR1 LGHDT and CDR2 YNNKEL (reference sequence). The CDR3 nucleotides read TGTGCCAGCAGCCCAGGACTGGGGAACACTGAAGCTTTCTTT. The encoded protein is CASSPGLGNTEAFF. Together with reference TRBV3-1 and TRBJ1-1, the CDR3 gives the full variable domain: DTAVSQTPKYLVTQMGNDKSIKCEQNLGHDTMYWYKQDSKKFLKIMFSYNNKELIINETVPNRFSPKSPDKAHLNLHINSLELGDSAVYFCASSPGLGNTEAFFGQGTRLTVV.

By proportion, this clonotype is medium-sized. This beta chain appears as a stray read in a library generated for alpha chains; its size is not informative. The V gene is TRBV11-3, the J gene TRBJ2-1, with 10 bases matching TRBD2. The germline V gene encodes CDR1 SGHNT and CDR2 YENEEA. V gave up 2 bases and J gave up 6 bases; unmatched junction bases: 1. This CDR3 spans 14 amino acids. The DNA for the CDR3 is TGTGCCAGCAGCTTAAAGCGGGGGGGCAATGAGCAGTTCTTC. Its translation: CASSLKRGGNEQFF. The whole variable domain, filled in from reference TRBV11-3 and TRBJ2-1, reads EAGVVQSPRYKIIEKKQPVAFWCNPISGHNTLYWYLQNLGQGPELLIRYENEEAVDDSQLPKDRFSAERLKGVDSTLKIQPAELGDSAVYLCASSLKRGGNEQFFGPGTRLTVL.